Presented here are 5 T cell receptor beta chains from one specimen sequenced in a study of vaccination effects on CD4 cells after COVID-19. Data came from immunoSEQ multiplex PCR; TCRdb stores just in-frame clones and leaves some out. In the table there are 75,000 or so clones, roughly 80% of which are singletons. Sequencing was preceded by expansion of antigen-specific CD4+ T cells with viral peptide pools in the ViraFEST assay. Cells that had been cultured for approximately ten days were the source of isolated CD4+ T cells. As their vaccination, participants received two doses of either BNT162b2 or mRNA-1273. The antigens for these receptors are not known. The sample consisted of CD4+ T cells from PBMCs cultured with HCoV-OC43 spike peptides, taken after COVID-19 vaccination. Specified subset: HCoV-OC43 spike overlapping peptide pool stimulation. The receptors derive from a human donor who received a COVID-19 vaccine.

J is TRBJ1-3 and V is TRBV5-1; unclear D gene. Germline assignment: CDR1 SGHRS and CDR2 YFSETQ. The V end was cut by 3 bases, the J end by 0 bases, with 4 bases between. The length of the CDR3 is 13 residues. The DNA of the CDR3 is TGCGCCAGCAGCTGGGACTCTGGAAACACCATATATTTT. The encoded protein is CASSWDSGNTIYF. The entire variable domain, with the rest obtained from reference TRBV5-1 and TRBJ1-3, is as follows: KAGVTQTPRYLIKTRGQQVTLSCSPISGHRSVSWYQQTPGQGLQFLFEYFSETQRNKGNFPGRFSGRQFSNSRSEMNVSTLELGDSALYLCASSWDSGNTIYFGEGSWLTVV.

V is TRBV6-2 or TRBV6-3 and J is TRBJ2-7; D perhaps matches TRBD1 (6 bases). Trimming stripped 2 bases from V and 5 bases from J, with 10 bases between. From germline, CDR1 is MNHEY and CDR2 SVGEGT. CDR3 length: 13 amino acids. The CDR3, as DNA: TGTGCCAGCAGTTACGTTGGGGGCGACGAGCAGTACGTC. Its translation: CASSYVGGDEQYV.

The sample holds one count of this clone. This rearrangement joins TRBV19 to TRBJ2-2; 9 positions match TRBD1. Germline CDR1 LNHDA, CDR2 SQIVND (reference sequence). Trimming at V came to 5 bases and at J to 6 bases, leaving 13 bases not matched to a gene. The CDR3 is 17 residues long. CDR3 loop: CASSSPAGTGPPGELFF. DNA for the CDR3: TGTGCCAGTAGTTCCCCCGCCGGGACAGGGCCTCCCGGGGAGCTGTTTTTT.

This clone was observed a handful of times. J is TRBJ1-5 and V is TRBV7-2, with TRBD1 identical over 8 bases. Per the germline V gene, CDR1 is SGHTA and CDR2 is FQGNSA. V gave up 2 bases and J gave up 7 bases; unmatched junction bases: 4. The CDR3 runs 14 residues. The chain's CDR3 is CASSLKTGVQPQHF. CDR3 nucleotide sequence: TGTGCCAGCAGCTTAAAGACAGGGGTCCAGCCCCAGCATTTT.

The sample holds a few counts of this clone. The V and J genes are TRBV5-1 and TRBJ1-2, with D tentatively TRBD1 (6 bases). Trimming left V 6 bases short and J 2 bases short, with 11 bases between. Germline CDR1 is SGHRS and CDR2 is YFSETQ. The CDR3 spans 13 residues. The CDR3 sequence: CASTWDINYGYTF. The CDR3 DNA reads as TGCGCCAGCACCTGGGACATAAACTATGGCTACACCTTC.